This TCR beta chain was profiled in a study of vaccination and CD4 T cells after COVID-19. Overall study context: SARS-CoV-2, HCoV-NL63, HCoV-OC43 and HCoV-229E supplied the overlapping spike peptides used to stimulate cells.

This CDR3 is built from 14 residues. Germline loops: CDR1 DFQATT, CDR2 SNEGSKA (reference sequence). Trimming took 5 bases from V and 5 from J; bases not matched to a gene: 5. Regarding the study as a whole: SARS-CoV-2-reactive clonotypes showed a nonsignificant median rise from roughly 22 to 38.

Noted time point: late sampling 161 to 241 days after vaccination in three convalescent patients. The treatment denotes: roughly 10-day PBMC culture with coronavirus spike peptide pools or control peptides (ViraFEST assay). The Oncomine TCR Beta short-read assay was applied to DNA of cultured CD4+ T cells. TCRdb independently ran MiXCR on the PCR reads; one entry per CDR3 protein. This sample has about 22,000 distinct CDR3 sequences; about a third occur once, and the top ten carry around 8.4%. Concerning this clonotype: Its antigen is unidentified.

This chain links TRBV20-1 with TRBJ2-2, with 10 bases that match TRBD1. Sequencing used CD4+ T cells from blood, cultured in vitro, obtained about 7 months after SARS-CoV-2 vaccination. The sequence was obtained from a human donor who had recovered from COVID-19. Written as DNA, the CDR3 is TGCAGTGCTGAGACAGGGGGCTTTACCGGGGAGCTGTTTTTT. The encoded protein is CSAETGGFTGELFF.